A single sample gave rise to the 5 T cell receptor beta chains below, sequenced in a study of cytomegalovirus exposure and HLA in healthy donors. The PCR employed 60 Vbeta primers together with 13 Jbeta primers. Profiling relied on immunoSEQ multiplex PCR, and the TCRdb table lists in-frame clones only, not all of them. The sample contains over 100,000 clones, around four fifths of which appear only once. The source material was PBMCs. All receptors derive from a woman aged 50 to 60 in good health and CMV-seropositive.

The J gene is TRBJ2-3, the V gene TRBV6-6, with D uncertain. The CDR3 length is 12 residues. Germline assignment: CDR1 MNHNY and CDR2 SVGAGI (reference sequence). Deletions cut 8 bases from V and 4 bases from J, with 10 bases between. The CDR3 DNA is TGTGCCAGCCGGCGGTCGGCAGATACGCAGTATTTT. Protein sequence: CASRRSADTQYF.

The gene calls are TRBV19 and TRBJ2-7; D is undetermined. The CDR3 spans 13 residues. The V end was cut by 0 bases, the J end by 4 bases, with 7 bases between. Germline lookup yields CDR1 LNHDA and CDR2 SQIVND (reference sequence). DNA for the CDR3: TGTGCCAGTAGTATAGATCGGAGATACGAGCAGTACTTC. Its translation: CASSIDRRYEQYF.

The chain recombines TRBV6-6 with TRBJ1-3; D possibly corresponds to TRBD1 (6 bases). This CDR3 contains 15 residues. Per germline, CDR1 MNHNY and CDR2 SVGAGI (reference sequence). Trimming left V 0 bases short and J 3 bases short, with 9 bases between. DNA for the CDR3: TGTGCCAGCAGTTACTCCGGGACACTTGGAAACACCATATATTTT. Translation: CASSYSGTLGNTIYF.

The rearrangement links TRBV29-1 to TRBJ1-1; D may be TRBD1 (5 bases). CDR3 length: 12 residues. V was shortened by 7 bases and J by 0 bases, with 9 bases between the two germline ends. Per germline, CDR1 SQVTM and CDR2 ANQGSEA. In nucleotides, the CDR3 is TGCAGCGATGGCAGGGTGAACACTGAAGCTTTCTTT. This gives the protein CSDGRVNTEAFF.

This chain connects TRBV18 to TRBJ1-1, with D possibly being TRBD1 (5 bases). This CDR3 spans 13 amino acids. Germline V gives CDR1 KGHSH, CDR2 LQKENI. The germline V and J ends were trimmed by 6 bases and 2 bases, with 10 bases remaining between them. The CDR3 loop reads CASSLGENTEAFF. The CDR3 DNA is TGTGCCAGCTCTCTAGGGGAAAACACTGAAGCTTTCTTT.